The 32 T cell receptor beta chains below come from one sample, sequenced in a study of T-cell memory formation after mild COVID-19. One entry per CDR3 protein, called by TCRdb with MiXCR from the 5' RACE reads. There are fewer than 250,000 distinct CDR3 sequences in the sample; about 27% occur only once, and roughly an eighth lies in the top ten. What was sequenced was PBMCs or a T cell subset sorted from them (not recorded which). These receptors were collected from an adult woman who had mild COVID-19 (a few samples of this study predate the infection). Cell type and time point are not known.

This chain uses TRBV29-1 with TRBJ1-2; D remains unclear. This CDR3 contains 13 residues. CDR1 is SQVTM, CDR2 ANQGSEA, per germline. V dropped 7 bases and J dropped 4 bases, with 16 bases sitting between them. CDR3 loop: CSAVEEVSYGYTF. The DNA for the CDR3 is TGCAGCGCCGTAGAAGAGGTGTCCTATGGCTACACCTTC.

J is TRBJ2-7 and V is TRBV6-5; tentative D call: TRBD2 (6 bases). The germline V and J ends were trimmed by 0 bases and 6 bases, with 9 bases remaining between them. The CDR3 spans 13 residues. The V gene's germline CDR1 is MNHEY and CDR2 SVGAGI. CDR3 sequence: CASSYSRGSEQYF. The CDR3 bases are TGTGCCAGCAGTTACTCGCGGGGTTCCGAGCAGTACTTC.

V and J are TRBV12-3 or TRBV12-4 and TRBJ1-6; no clear D. The CDR3 runs 14 residues. The ends were cut back, 3 bases at V and 10 bases at J, with 13 bases in the middle. The CDR3 coding sequence is TGTGCCAGCAGTTTCGAACATGAAGCCTCACCCCTCCACTTT. This encodes CASSFEHEASPLHF.

The chain joins TRBV9 to TRBJ2-1, with D perhaps matching TRBD1 (6 bases). V lost 5 bases and J lost 5, with 17 bases in between. The CDR3 extends over 15 amino acids. From germline, CDR1 is SGDLS and CDR2 YYNGEE. In DNA, the CDR3 is TGTGCCAGCAGTTGGTTGGACAGAAGTCACAATGAGCAGTTCTTC. Its translation: CASSWLDRSHNEQFF.

The chain links TRBV12-3 or TRBV12-4 to TRBJ1-6; maybe TRBD1 (5 bases). The V and J ends lost 8 bases and 15 bases respectively, with 23 bases between them. The CDR3 is 14 residues long. CDR3: CASSSAGTLRGLHF. The CDR3, as DNA: TGTGCCAGCTCTTCTGCGGGGACTCTCCGGGGCCTCCACTTT.

This clonotype was seen only a few times. The CDR3 DNA sequence: TGTGCCACCAGTATTTCCCCAGGTACGCAGTATTTT. The encoded protein is CATSISPGTQYF. This chain uses TRBV24-1 with TRBJ2-3; D is unclear. Trimming took off 6 bases at V and 8 bases at J, with 11 bases between the two ends. The CDR3 has 12 residues. CDR1 and CDR2 from the germline V gene are KGHDR and SFDVKD.

This clonotype was seen a few times. The J gene is TRBJ2-7, the V gene TRBV9; 7 nucleotides line up with TRBD1. Germline V gene lookup returns CDR1 SGDLS and CDR2 YYNGEE. The trim removed 3 bases at V and 2 bases at J, leaving 11 bases unmatched. This CDR3 contains 16 residues. The chain's CDR3 is CASSGGTGTVAYEQYF. CDR3 coding DNA: TGTGCCAGCAGCGGAGGAACCGGGACAGTGGCCTACGAGCAGTACTTC.

The chain employs TRBV27 and TRBJ1-1; D gene unclear. The V end lost 6 bases, the J end lost 0 bases, and 11 bases lay between the germline ends. Germline lookup yields CDR1 MNHEY and CDR2 SMNVEV (reference sequence). The CDR3 loop spans 14 amino acids. CDR3 region: CASRVLGLNTEAFF. CDR3 bases: TGTGCCAGCAGAGTATTGGGGTTGAACACTGAAGCTTTCTTT.

This chain uses TRBV27 with TRBJ1-5, with 10 bases fitting TRBD1. The V segment lost 6 bases and the J segment 4 bases; nucleotides outside the gene matches: 6. In germline, CDR1 is MNHEY, CDR2 SMNVEV (reference sequence). This CDR3 spans 15 amino acids. This CDR3 reads CASRSGTGANQPQHF. CDR3 coding DNA: TGTGCCAGCAGATCCGGGACAGGGGCAAATCAGCCCCAGCATTTT.

The chain recombines TRBV19 with TRBJ2-5; D is possibly TRBD2 (6 bases). Germline V gene sequence: CDR1 LNHDA, CDR2 SQIVND (reference sequence). Between the trimmed V and J ends, which lost 5 bases and 5 bases, there was a span of 18 bases. This CDR3 has 15 amino acids. The DNA for the CDR3 is TGTGCCAGTAGTCCCAGGGACTCCCGGGGGGAGACCCAGTACTTC. Its translation is CASSPRDSRGETQYF.

This clonotype was seen a handful of times. This chain links TRBV9 with TRBJ2-3, with 7 bases matching TRBD2. J gave up 0 bases and V 0 bases, and 4 bases lay outside the gene matches. The CDR3 is 16 residues long. Germline V gene data show CDR1 as SGDLS and CDR2 as YYNGEE. The CDR3 spells CASSVGAGVSTDTQYF. In DNA, the CDR3 is TGTGCCAGCAGCGTAGGCGCGGGGGTTAGCACAGATACGCAGTATTTT.

The chain couples TRBV5-1 to TRBJ1-1; D call uncertain. Germline CDR1 SGHRS, CDR2 YFSETQ. CDR3 length: 14 residues. V was trimmed by 3 bases and J by 2 bases, leaving 11 bases between them. Here the CDR3 reads CASSSLDLNTEAFF. CDR3 sequence (DNA): TGCGCCAGCAGCTCGCTAGACCTAAACACTGAAGCTTTCTTT.

This chain uses TRBV29-1 with TRBJ2-7, with 9 bases lining up with TRBD2. With 5 bases clipped from V and 3 bases from J, the junction kept 5 bases outside the gene matches. The CDR3 length is 13 residues. Germline V lookup: CDR1 SQVTM, CDR2 ANQGSEA. The CDR3 nucleotides are TGCAGCGTTAGGACTAGCGAGGACTACGAGCAGTACTTC. Encoded protein: CSVRTSEDYEQYF.

Only a few counts were recorded for this clonotype. The rearrangement joins TRBV29-1 to TRBJ2-7; D unclear. V dropped 8 bases and J dropped 7 bases, with 18 bases sitting between them. Germline V gene data show CDR1 as SQVTM and CDR2 as ANQGSEA. This CDR3 has 12 amino acids. CDR3 region: CSSAYGFEEQYF. As DNA, the CDR3 is TGCAGCTCTGCCTACGGTTTCGAAGAGCAGTACTTC.

This clonotype has more than one count but fewer than ten. This chain joins TRBV9 and TRBJ2-2; 7 bases map to TRBD2. The CDR3 is 14 residues long. Looked up from germline, CDR1 is SGDLS and CDR2 is YYNGEE. The V and J ends lost 3 bases and 5 bases, in that order; junction bases with no gene match: 4. CDR3 in amino acids: CASSASGVTGELFF. DNA for the CDR3: TGTGCCAGCAGCGCGAGCGGGGTTACCGGGGAGCTGTTTTTT.

The chain recombines TRBV18 with TRBJ1-4; D may be TRBD1 (6 bases). In germline, CDR1 is KGHSH, CDR2 LQKENI. The V gene lost 3 bases and the J gene lost 0 bases, with 14 bases spanning the gap. The CDR3 loop spans 17 amino acids. CDR3 protein: CASSPLTGSSTNEKLFF. The DNA for the CDR3 is TGTGCCAGCTCACCTCTCACAGGGAGTTCAACTAATGAAAAACTGTTTTTT.

The chain is built from TRBV10-2 and TRBJ2-7; D may correspond to TRBD1 or TRBD2 (6 bases each). The V end was cut by 8 bases, the J end by 7 bases, with 21 bases between. This CDR3 is 14 amino acids long. CDR1 WSHSY and CDR2 SAAADI come from the germline V gene. CDR3 coding DNA: TGCGCCAGCGGAACCTTACAGGGCCGGGGGGAGCAGTACTTC. It yields the protein CASGTLQGRGEQYF.

The genes are TRBV5-1 and TRBJ1-2; D ambiguous. V was trimmed by 3 bases and J by 7 bases, leaving 19 bases between them. Per germline, CDR1 SGHRS and CDR2 YFSETQ. The CDR3 consists of 15 residues. CDR3 nucleotide sequence: TGCGCCAGCAGCTCGAGTAGGGATCCGCTATTTGGCTACACCTTC. Translated, it gives CASSSSRDPLFGYTF.

This clonotype appeared a single time. The gene calls are TRBV20-1 and TRBJ2-1, with TRBD2 matching 8 bases. Looked up from germline, CDR1 is DFQATT and CDR2 is SNEGSKA (reference sequence). There are 15 residues in the CDR3. The V and J ends lost 0 bases and 4 bases, in that order; junction bases with no gene match: 5. CDR3 loop: CSARDAGLEYNEQFF. CDR3 nucleotides: TGCAGTGCTAGAGACGCGGGACTAGAGTACAATGAGCAGTTCTTC.

This clonotype was seen a handful of times. This chain uses TRBV7-2 with TRBJ1-2; D gene uncertain. There are 12 residues in the CDR3. Germline CDR1 is SGHTA and CDR2 is FQGNSA. Trimming removed 5 bases from V and 0 bases from J, with 4 bases in between. The DNA for the CDR3 is TGTGCCAGCAGCAAAGCTAACTATGGCTACACCTTC. Translated, it gives CASSKANYGYTF.

There are a few counts of this clonotype. The gene calls are TRBV28 and TRBJ2-6; D is perhaps TRBD1 (8 bases). Looked up from germline, CDR1 is MDHEN and CDR2 is SYDVKM. There are 18 residues in the CDR3. V was cut by 2 bases and J by 4 bases, with 18 bases left in between. For the CDR3, the DNA is TGTGCCAGCAGTTTAGGCACAGGGGGGGAGATCGGGGCCAACGTCCTGACTTTC. As protein: CASSLGTGGEIGANVLTF.

This clonotype was recorded once. The chain recombines TRBV7-9 with TRBJ2-5, with TRBD2 matching over 16 bases. Trimming at V came to 2 bases and at J to 4 bases, leaving 10 bases not matched to a gene. Germline V gene data show CDR1 as SEHNR and CDR2 as FQNEAQ (reference sequence). The CDR3 runs 19 residues. The CDR3 reads CASSLKPGLAGGPRETQYF. The CDR3, as DNA: TGTGCCAGCAGCTTAAAACCGGGACTAGCGGGAGGGCCACGAGAGACCCAGTACTTC.

J is TRBJ2-7 and V is TRBV20-1; no firm D call. Germline CDR1 and CDR2: DFQATT and SNEGSKA (reference sequence). The CDR3 has 10 residues. Trimming left V 5 bases short and J 2 bases short, with 4 bases between. The CDR3 bases are TGCAGTGCTGGGACCTACGAGCAGTACTTC. As protein: CSAGTYEQYF.

The chain joins TRBV4-1 to TRBJ1-6; possible D gene TRBD1, 5 bases. This CDR3 spans 16 amino acids. From germline, CDR1 is MGHRA and CDR2 YSYEKL. V was clipped by 1 base and J by 13 bases, with 20 bases between them. CDR3 sequence (DNA): TGCGCCAGCAGCCAAGGGCGAGGGGACTCCGGGCTCCCCCTCCACTTT. Translation: CASSQGRGDSGLPLHF.

The chain carries TRBV3-1 and TRBJ2-5; TRBD1 might be the D (5 bases). Germline V gene lookup returns CDR1 LGHDT and CDR2 YNNKEL (reference sequence). Trimming pared 0 bases from V and 5 bases from J, leaving 13 bases between. CDR3 length equals 15 residues. The CDR3 spells CASSQEHTPGETQYF. As DNA, the CDR3 is TGTGCCAGCAGCCAAGAGCACACCCCAGGGGAGACCCAGTACTTC.

V usage is TRBV4-2 and J usage is TRBJ2-1, with D uncertain. V lost 0 bases to trimming and J lost 9 bases, with 9 bases between them. The V gene's germline CDR1 is LGHNA and CDR2 YNFKEQ. CDR3 length: 13 amino acids. The CDR3 spells CASSQDPVGEQFF. DNA of the CDR3: TGTGCCAGCAGCCAAGATCCTGTAGGTGAGCAGTTCTTC.

The chain carries TRBV7-9 and TRBJ2-7, with 11 bases that match TRBD1. Germline V gene data show CDR1 as SEHNR and CDR2 as FQNEAQ (reference sequence). There are 15 residues in the CDR3. With 5 bases clipped from V and 5 bases from J, the junction kept 8 bases outside the gene matches. The DNA of the CDR3 is TGTGCCAGCAGCCCCAGGACAGGGGGCTACAACGAGCAGTACTTC. Translation: CASSPRTGGYNEQYF.

The chain combines TRBV3-1 with TRBJ2-3, with 10 bases that match TRBD2. This CDR3 is 17 amino acids long. Trimming cost V 1 base and J 4 bases; bases outside gene matches: 8. Germline V gene data show CDR1 as LGHDT and CDR2 as YNNKEL (reference sequence). The CDR3 DNA is TGTGCCAGCAGCCAAGGCTCTAGCGGGGGCTATGCAGATACGCAGTATTTT. This encodes CASSQGSSGGYADTQYF.

This chain connects TRBV18 to TRBJ2-1, with 9 bases aligning to TRBD2. Trimming removed 6 bases from V and 6 bases from J; junction bases left unmatched: 6. Germline V gene sequence: CDR1 KGHSH, CDR2 LQKENI. The CDR3 is made up of 14 amino acids. The CDR3 coding sequence is TGTGCCAGCTCCGTAAGCGGGGGGATCAATGAGCAGTTCTTC. Its protein is CASSVSGGINEQFF.

The V and J genes are TRBV4-3 and TRBJ2-1; 10 nucleotides match TRBD2. V lost 0 bases and J lost 7; bases outside the gene matches: 6. The CDR3 length is 16 residues. The germline V gene has CDR1 LGHNA and CDR2 YSLEER. The CDR3, as DNA: TGCGCCAGCAGCCAAGATCGAGCGGGAGGGCGGAATGAGCAGTTCTTC. It specifies CASSQDRAGGRNEQFF.

The chain is built from TRBV12-3 or TRBV12-4 and TRBJ2-3; 8 bases line up with TRBD2. With 8 bases clipped from V and 11 bases from J, the junction kept 18 bases outside the gene matches. The CDR3 has 15 residues. The CDR3: CASCWGGGLASEQYF. The CDR3 DNA sequence: TGTGCCAGCTGTTGGGGTGGTGGACTAGCTTCCGAGCAGTATTTT.

This chain links TRBV15 with TRBJ1-1; D might be TRBD1 (5 bases). Trimming took 3 bases from V and 6 from J, leaving 20 bases between them. CDR3 length equals 16 residues. Per the germline V gene, CDR1 is LNHNV and CDR2 is YYDKDF (reference sequence). This CDR3 reads CATSSLPGRRVAEAFF. Written as DNA, the CDR3 is TGTGCCACCAGCAGCTTACCGGGACGGAGGGTGGCTGAAGCTTTCTTT. Filled out from reference TRBV15 and TRBJ1-1, the complete variable domain reads DAMVIQNPRYQVTQFGKPVTLSCSQTLNHNVMYWYQQKSSQAPKLLFHYYDKDFNNEADTPDNFQSRRPNTSFCFLDIRSPGLGDTAMYLCATSSLPGRRVAEAFFGQGTRLTVV.